This section outlines one TCR beta chain sequence together with its context. Its antigen is not identified. This specimen belongs to a study of cytomegalovirus exposure and HLA in healthy donors. Study outcomes and limitations: In vitro experiments confirmed that a few CMV-associated chains were specific for CMV antigens.

13 Jbeta primers and 60 Vbeta primers were used for the PCR. Libraries were prepared by immunoSEQ multiplex PCR; TCRdb keeps only in-frame clonotypes and omits some of them. Of around 91,000 clones listed, roughly 78% are singletons. Sequencing input: PBMCs. This clonotype originated in a male donor in good health and CMV-seropositive.

Here the CDR3 reads CASGQWARVTDTQYF. The CDR3 bases are TGTGCCAGCGGCCAGTGGGCGAGGGTCACAGATACGCAGTATTTT. The chain couples TRBV9 to TRBJ2-3; possibly TRBD2 for D (5 bases). Per the germline V gene, CDR1 is SGDLS and CDR2 is YYNGEE. V shed 7 bases and J shed 2 bases, with 17 bases lying between them. The CDR3 contains 15 residues. Looking up the rest from reference TRBV9 and TRBJ2-3 gives the full variable domain: DSGVTQTPKHLITATGQRVTLRCSPRSGDLSVYWYQQSLDQGLQFLIQYYNGEERAKGNILERFSAQQFPDLHSELNLSSLELGDSALYFCASGQWARVTDTQYFGPGTRLTVL.